Shown below are 20 T cell receptor beta chains from a single sample sequenced in a study of immune cell composition in non-small cell lung cancer. This table comes from immunoSEQ multiplex PCR, and its TCRdb copy is limited to in-frame clones, with some not included. The data show some 5,000 clones, roughly 85% seen once. The specimen sequenced was lung tumor tissue. These receptors all come from a human donor with non-small cell lung cancer.

The chain is built from TRBV30 and TRBJ1-4, with 12 bases identical to TRBD1. The CDR3 runs to 13 residues. CDR1 and CDR2 from the germline V gene are GTSNPN and SVGIG (reference sequence). V was pared by 3 bases and J by 11 bases, with 4 bases of the junction left unmatched. In DNA, the CDR3 is TGTGCCTGGAGGGGGACAGGGGGCGGTAAACTGTTTTTT. Its protein is CAWRGTGGGKLFF. The complete variable domain, with remaining parts taken from reference TRBV30 and TRBJ1-4, reads SQTIHQWPATLVQPVGSPLSLECTVEGTSNPNLYWYRQAAGRGLQLLFYSVGIGQISSEVPQNLSASRPQDRQFILSSKKLLLSDSGFYLCAWRGTGGGKLFFGSGTQLSVL.

V is TRBV18 and J is TRBJ1-1; tentatively, D is TRBD1 (6 bases). Germline-derived CDR1 and CDR2 are KGHSH and LQKENI. V gave up 9 bases and J gave up 0 bases, with 17 bases separating them. The CDR3 consists of 15 residues. CDR3 bases: TGTGCCAGTTCCCTAGGGGGAGCAATGAACACTGAAGCTTTCTTT. This gives the protein CASSLGGAMNTEAFF.

This chain uses TRBV7-6 with TRBJ2-1; 7 positions match TRBD1. Germline CDR1 SGHVS, CDR2 FNYEAQ. Losses at the gene ends were 3 bases for V and 7 bases for J; bases not matched to a gene: 9. This CDR3 is built from 15 residues. As DNA, the CDR3 is TGTGCCAGCAGCTTTTCAGGGGGTTTTGGGAATGAGCAGTTCTTC. This encodes CASSFSGGFGNEQFF.

This clone was counted a single time. The chain recombines TRBV2 with TRBJ2-2; 8 nucleotides agree with TRBD2. V shed 11 bases and J 0 bases; nucleotides not matched to a gene: 5. The CDR3 is 14 residues long. Germline V gives CDR1 SNHLY, CDR2 FYNNEI. CDR3 protein: CARGGESNTGELFF. CDR3 in DNA: TGTGCCCGGGGGGGAGAATCGAACACCGGGGAGCTGTTTTTT.

Only a few counts were recorded for this clone. The rearrangement uses TRBV19 and TRBJ1-4; 10 nucleotides agree with TRBD1. Germline CDR1 LNHDA, CDR2 SQIVND (reference sequence). The V and J ends lost 3 bases and 8 bases, in that order; junction bases with no gene match: 6. The CDR3 consists of 15 residues. CDR3 region: CASSMGDRGREKLFF. The CDR3 nucleotides read TGTGCCAGTAGTATGGGTGACAGGGGGCGCGAAAAACTGTTTTTT.

In DNA form, the CDR3 reads TGTGCCAGCAGCTTTAGTAGTAGTAAGAACACCGGGGAGCTGTTTTTT. It yields the protein CASSFSSSKNTGELFF. This chain uses TRBV11-2 with TRBJ2-2; no firm D call. The CDR3 spans 16 residues. V lost 3 bases and J lost 1, with 12 bases in between. Germline-derived CDR1 and CDR2 are SGHAT and FQNNGV.

As DNA, the CDR3 is TGTGCCAGCAGCGTAGGAACCAGGGGGCTAGCGGGAGATGGCCGGGGAGAGACCCAGTACTTC. Protein product: CASSVGTRGLAGDGRGETQYF. J is TRBJ2-5 and V is TRBV9; 10 nucleotides agree with TRBD2. From germline, CDR1 is SGDLS and CDR2 YYNGEE. J lost 4 bases, V lost 0 bases, and 21 bases had no gene match. The CDR3 has 21 amino acids. Variable domain in full (rest from reference TRBV9 and TRBJ2-5): DSGVTQTPKHLITATGQRVTLRCSPRSGDLSVYWYQQSLDQGLQFLIQYYNGEERAKGNILERFSAQQFPDLHSELNLSSLELGDSALYFCASSVGTRGLAGDGRGETQYFGPGTRLLVL.

J is TRBJ1-1 and V is TRBV30, with 7 bases matching TRBD1. Germline values: CDR1 GTSNPN, CDR2 SVGIG (reference sequence). Trimming at V came to 1 base and at J to 0 bases, leaving 5 bases not matched to a gene. The CDR3 is made up of 15 amino acids. The DNA for the CDR3 is TGTGCCTGGAGTGGTACAGGGGACCTGAACACTGAAGCTTTCTTT. It is translated as CAWSGTGDLNTEAFF.

On this clone itself: One end of the junction fails to match germline, which may point to a read error. The identical CDR3 is also encoded by other nucleotide sequences in the sample. The DNA of the CDR3 is TGTGCCAGCTCGCCACTAAATCAGGGGCACACTGAAGCTTTCTTT. Its protein is CASSPLNQGHTEAFF. The chain joins TRBV18 to TRBJ1-1, with a possible D match to TRBD1 (6 bases). The CDR3 sequence is 15 residues long. From germline, CDR1 is KGHSH and CDR2 LQKENI.

This clone was observed a few times. The rearrangement links TRBV7-2 to TRBJ1-1; weak D call: TRBD1 (6 bases). V was shortened by 5 bases and J by 1 base, with 20 bases between the two germline ends. The germline CDR1 and CDR2 sequences are SGHTA and FQGNSA. The CDR3 consists of 17 residues. In nucleotides, the CDR3 is TGTGCCAGCAGCCTCACACCCGGGACATCGAAGAACACTGAAGCTTTCTTT. This sequence encodes CASSLTPGTSKNTEAFF.

The V and J genes are TRBV5-4 and TRBJ2-3; D is perhaps TRBD2 (6 bases). The CDR3 is 16 residues long. V lost 4 bases and J lost 0, with 15 bases in between. Germline CDR1 and CDR2: SGHNT and YYREEE (reference sequence). CDR3 amino acids: CASSAIPGLSTDTQYF. Written as DNA, the CDR3 is TGTGCCAGCAGCGCGATACCGGGACTTAGCACAGATACGCAGTATTTT. The variable domain in full, completed from reference TRBV5-4 and TRBJ2-3, reads ETGVTQSPTHLIKTRGQQVTLRCSSQSGHNTVSWYQQALGQGPQFIFQYYREEENGRGNFPPRFSGLQFPNYSSELNVNALELDDSALYLCASSAIPGLSTDTQYFGPGTRLTVL.

This sequence joins TRBV18 and TRBJ2-3; D remains ambiguous. CDR3 length equals 13 residues. Germline-derived CDR1 and CDR2 are KGHSH and LQKENI. V lost 0 bases to trimming and J lost 4 bases, with 5 bases between them. CDR3 nucleotides: TGTGCCAGCTCACCACCAGGAGCAGATACGCAGTATTTT. Translating gives CASSPPGADTQYF.

This chain connects TRBV5-1 to TRBJ2-5, with TRBD1 matching over 9 bases. The trim removed 4 bases at V and 5 bases at J, leaving 6 bases unmatched. CDR1 SGHRS and CDR2 YFSETQ come from the germline V gene. This CDR3 is 14 amino acids long. In DNA form, the CDR3 reads TGCGCCAGCAGCCCTAGACAGGGGGAGGAGACCCAGTACTTC. Its translation is CASSPRQGEETQYF.

The V call is TRBV19, the J call TRBJ2-7; D unresolved. Trimming removed 1 base at V and 2 bases at J, with 9 bases between. The CDR3 sequence is 14 residues long. Germline CDR1 and CDR2: LNHDA and SQIVND (reference sequence). CDR3 amino acids: CASSIVGRPYEQYF. In nucleotides, the CDR3 is TGTGCCAGTAGTATAGTGGGCAGACCCTACGAGCAGTACTTC.

The CDR3 sequence is CASSLTYTDTQYF. Written as DNA, the CDR3 is TGTGCCAGCAGCTTAACTTACACAGATACGCAGTATTTT. J is TRBJ2-3 and V is TRBV7-2; D ambiguous. Looked up from germline, CDR1 is SGHTA and CDR2 is FQGNSA. V lost 2 bases to trimming and J lost 2 bases, with 5 bases between them. CDR3 size: 13 residues.

The rearrangement uses TRBV14 and TRBJ1-6; 7 nucleotides agree with TRBD1. CDR1 is SGHDN and CDR2 is FVKESK in the germline V gene. The J segment lost 3 bases and the V segment lost 4 bases, leaving 12 bases of the junction unmatched. The CDR3 length is 18 residues. This CDR3 reads CASSLVGNRGDYNSPLHF. The DNA for the CDR3 is TGTGCCAGCAGCCTAGTCGGTAACAGGGGAGACTATAATTCACCCCTCCACTTT.

The chain combines TRBV30 with TRBJ1-1, with D hard to call. The germline gives CDR1 GTSNPN, CDR2 SVGIG (reference sequence). The CDR3 consists of 13 residues. The V end was cut by 3 bases, the J end by 8 bases, with 16 bases between. The CDR3 DNA sequence: TGTGCCTGGAGCGCCCCGGGGATCGCAGAAGCTTTCTTT. It yields the protein CAWSAPGIAEAFF.

The V and J genes are TRBV7-2 and TRBJ2-7; 9 bases are shared with TRBD2. CDR3 length: 15 residues. Looked up from germline, CDR1 is SGHTA and CDR2 is FQGNSA. V gave up 5 bases and J gave up 0 bases; unmatched junction bases: 5. CDR3 nucleotides: TGTGCCAGCAGCAGACTAGCGGCCGCCTCCTACGAGCAGTACTTC. This encodes CASSRLAAASYEQYF.

This rearrangement joins TRBV6-4 to TRBJ2-1; perhaps TRBD2 as D (6 bases). Looked up from germline, CDR1 is MRHNA and CDR2 is SNTAGT. V was trimmed by 2 bases and J by 6 bases, leaving 14 bases between them. The CDR3 runs 15 residues. This CDR3 reads CASSDAYSGRNEQFF. CDR3 DNA: TGTGCCAGCAGTGACGCTTATAGCGGCCGCAATGAGCAGTTCTTC.

The genes are TRBV6-5 and TRBJ1-1; the D gene is possibly TRBD1 (5 bases). Per germline, CDR1 MNHEY and CDR2 SVGAGI. Trimming removed 3 bases at V and 5 bases at J, with 19 bases between. The CDR3 contains 16 residues. CDR3 sequence (DNA): TGTGCCAGCAGTTATAGCAGGGCAACCGAAGTAACTGAAGCTTTCTTT. Its translation: CASSYSRATEVTEAFF.